The following is a T cell receptor beta chain sequence with its context. The data stem from a study of blood T cell repertoires in COVID-19. Study overall: Acute-phase and convalescent COVID-19 samples originated in the United States, Italy and Spain. T cells, B-cell-depleted T cells, or PBMCs supplied cDNA or gDNA.

V lost 4 bases to trimming and J lost 5 bases, with 14 bases between them. CDR3 length: 14 residues. Germline assignment: CDR1 MNHEY and CDR2 SVGAGI. Study processing details: Estimation of nucleated cell counts relied on the amplification of reference gene primers. The assay was immunoSEQ multiplex PCR, and TCRdb's table has in-frame clones only and misses some. V and J calls and clone size are as listed in that table; D and trimming were resolved from the DNA. This table has 120,000 or so clones, over 60% appearing once. This rearrangement joins TRBV6-5 to TRBJ1-2; maybe TRBD1 (5 bases). The clonotype comes from a man in his 70s with acute or convalescent COVID-19. The sample was peripheral blood. CDR3 residues: CASSWDDSEYGYTF. The CDR3 region has the DNA TGTGCCAGCAGTTGGGATGACAGTGAATATGGCTACACCTTC.